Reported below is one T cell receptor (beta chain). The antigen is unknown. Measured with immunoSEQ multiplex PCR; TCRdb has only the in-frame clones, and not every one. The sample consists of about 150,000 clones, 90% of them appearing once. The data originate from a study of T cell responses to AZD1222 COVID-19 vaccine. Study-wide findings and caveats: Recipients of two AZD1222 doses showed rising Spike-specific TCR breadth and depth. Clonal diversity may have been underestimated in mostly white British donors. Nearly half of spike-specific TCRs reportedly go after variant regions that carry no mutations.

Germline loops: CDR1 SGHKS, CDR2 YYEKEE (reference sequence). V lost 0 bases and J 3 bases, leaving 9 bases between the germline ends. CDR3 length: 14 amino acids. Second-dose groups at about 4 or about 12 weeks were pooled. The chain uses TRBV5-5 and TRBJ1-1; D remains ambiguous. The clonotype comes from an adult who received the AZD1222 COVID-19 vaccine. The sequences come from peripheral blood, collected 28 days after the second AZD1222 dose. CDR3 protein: CASSLAGRYTEAFF. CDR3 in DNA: TGTGCCAGCAGCTTGGCCGGCAGATACACTGAAGCTTTCTTT. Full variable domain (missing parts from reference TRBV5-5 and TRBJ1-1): DAGVTQSPTHLIKTRGQQVTLRCSPISGHKSVSWYQQVLGQGPQFIFQYYEKEERGRGNFPDRFSARQFPNYSSELNVNALLLGDSALYLCASSLAGRYTEAFFGQGTRLTVV.